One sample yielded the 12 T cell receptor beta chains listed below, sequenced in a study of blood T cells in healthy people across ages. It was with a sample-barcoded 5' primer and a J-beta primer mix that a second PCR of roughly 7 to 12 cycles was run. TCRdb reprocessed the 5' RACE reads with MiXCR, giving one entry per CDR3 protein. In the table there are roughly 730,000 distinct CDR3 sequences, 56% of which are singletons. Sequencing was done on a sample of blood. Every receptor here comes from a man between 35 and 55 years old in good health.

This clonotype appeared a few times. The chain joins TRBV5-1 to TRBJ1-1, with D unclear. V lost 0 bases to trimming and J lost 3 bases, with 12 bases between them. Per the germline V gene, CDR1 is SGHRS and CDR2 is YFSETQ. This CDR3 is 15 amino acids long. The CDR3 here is CASSLEGRRDTEAFF. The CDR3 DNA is TGCGCCAGCAGCTTGGAAGGGCGCCGAGACACTGAAGCTTTCTTT.

The CDR3 DNA reads as TGTGCCAGCAGCGTTACCGGGAACCCGCACGAGCAGTACTTC. Translation gives CASSVTGNPHEQYF. V gene TRBV9 combines with J gene TRBJ2-7; tentative D call: TRBD2 (5 bases). The V gene's germline CDR1 is SGDLS and CDR2 YYNGEE. V lost 2 bases and J lost 5, with 14 bases in between. This CDR3 comprises 14 residues. Using reference TRBV9 and TRBJ2-7 for the parts outside the CDR3, the full variable domain is DSGVTQTPKHLITATGQRVTLRCSPRSGDLSVYWYQQSLDQGLQFLIQYYNGEERAKGNILERFSAQQFPDLHSELNLSSLELGDSALYFCASSVTGNPHEQYFGPGTRLTVT.

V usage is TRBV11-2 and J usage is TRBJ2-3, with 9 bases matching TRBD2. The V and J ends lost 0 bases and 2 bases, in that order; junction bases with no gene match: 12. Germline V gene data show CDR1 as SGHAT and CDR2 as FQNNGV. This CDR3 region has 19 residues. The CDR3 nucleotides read TGTGCCAGCAGCTTAGATCTGGCTAGCGGGGCGGGGCACACAGATACGCAGTATTTT. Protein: CASSLDLASGAGHTDTQYF.

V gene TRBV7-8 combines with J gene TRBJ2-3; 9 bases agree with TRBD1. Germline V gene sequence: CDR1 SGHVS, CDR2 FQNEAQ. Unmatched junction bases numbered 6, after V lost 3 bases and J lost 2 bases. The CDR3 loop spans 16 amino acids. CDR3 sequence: CASSFGQGLTTDTQYF. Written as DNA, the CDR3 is TGTGCCAGCAGCTTTGGACAGGGGCTAACCACAGATACGCAGTATTTT.

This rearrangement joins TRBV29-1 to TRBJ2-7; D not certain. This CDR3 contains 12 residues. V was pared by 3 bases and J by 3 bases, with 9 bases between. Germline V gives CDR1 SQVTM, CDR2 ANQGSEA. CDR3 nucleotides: TGCAGCGTTGAGGGCAGCCACTACGAGCAGTACTTC. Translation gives CSVEGSHYEQYF.

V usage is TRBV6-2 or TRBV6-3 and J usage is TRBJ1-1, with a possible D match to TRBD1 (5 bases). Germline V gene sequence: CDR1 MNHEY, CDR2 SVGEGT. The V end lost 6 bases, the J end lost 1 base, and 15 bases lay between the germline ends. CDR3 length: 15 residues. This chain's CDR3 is CASRRPGPRNTEAFF. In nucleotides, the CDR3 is TGTGCCAGCAGAAGACCGGGGCCGAGGAACACTGAAGCTTTCTTT.

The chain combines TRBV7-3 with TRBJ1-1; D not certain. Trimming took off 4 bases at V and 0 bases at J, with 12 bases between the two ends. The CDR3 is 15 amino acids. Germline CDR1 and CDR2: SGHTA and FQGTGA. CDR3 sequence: CASSSLRAMNTEAFF. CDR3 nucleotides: TGTGCCAGCAGCTCCCTAAGGGCAATGAACACTGAAGCTTTCTTT. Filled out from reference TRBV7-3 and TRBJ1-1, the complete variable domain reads GAGVSQTPSNKVTEKGKYVELRCDPISGHTALYWYRQSLGQGPEFLIYFQGTGAADDSGLPNDRFFAVRPEGSVSTLKIQRTERGDSAVYLCASSSLRAMNTEAFFGQGTRLTVV.

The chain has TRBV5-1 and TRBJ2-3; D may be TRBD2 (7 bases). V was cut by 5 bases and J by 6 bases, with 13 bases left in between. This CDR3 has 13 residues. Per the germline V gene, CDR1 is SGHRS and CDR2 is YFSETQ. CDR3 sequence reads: CASRSGGSDTQYF. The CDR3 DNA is TGCGCCAGCAGGTCGGGGGGCTCCGATACGCAGTATTTT.

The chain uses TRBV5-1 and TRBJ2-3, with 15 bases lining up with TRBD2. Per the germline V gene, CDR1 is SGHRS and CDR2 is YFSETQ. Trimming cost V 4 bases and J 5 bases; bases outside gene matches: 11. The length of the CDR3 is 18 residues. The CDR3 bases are TGCGCCAGCAGCCTCCGGACTAGCGGGGGGGCCTATGTAGATACGCAGTATTTT. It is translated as CASSLRTSGGAYVDTQYF.

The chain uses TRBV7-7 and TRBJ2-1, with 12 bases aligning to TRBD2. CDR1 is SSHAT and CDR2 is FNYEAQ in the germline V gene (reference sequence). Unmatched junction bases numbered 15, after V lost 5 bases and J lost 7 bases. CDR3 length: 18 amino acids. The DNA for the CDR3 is TGTGCCAGCAGCCCCGGACTAGCGGGAAGTGGGGTCGGGAATGAGCAGTTCTTC. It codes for CASSPGLAGSGVGNEQFF.

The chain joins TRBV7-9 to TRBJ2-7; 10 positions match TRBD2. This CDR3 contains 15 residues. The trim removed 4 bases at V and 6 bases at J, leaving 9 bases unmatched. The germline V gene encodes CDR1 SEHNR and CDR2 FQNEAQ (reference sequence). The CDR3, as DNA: TGTGCCAGCAGCTACTCAGCGGGAGGGCCTCGCGAGCAGTACTTC. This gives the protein CASSYSAGGPREQYF.

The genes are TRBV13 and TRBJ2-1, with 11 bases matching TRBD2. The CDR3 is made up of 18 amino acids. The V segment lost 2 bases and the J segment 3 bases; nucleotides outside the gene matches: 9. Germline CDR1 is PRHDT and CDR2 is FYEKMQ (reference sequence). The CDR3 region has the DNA TGTGCCAGCAGCTTAAGACCCCAACTAGCGGGAGACTACAATGAGCAGTTCTTC. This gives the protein CASSLRPQLAGDYNEQFF. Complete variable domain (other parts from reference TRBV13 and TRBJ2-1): AAGVIQSPRHLIKEKRETATLKCYPIPRHDTVYWYQQGPGQDPQFLISFYEKMQSDKGSIPDRFSAQQFSDYHSELNMSSLELGDSALYFCASSLRPQLAGDYNEQFFGPGTRLTVL.